These 31 T cell receptor beta chains came from one sample sequenced in a study of shared clonotypes between healthy human individuals (dated by TCRdb to 2018 to 2020). To prepare the library, the immunoSEQ multiplex PCR assay was applied. The table comes from immuneACCESS by way of TCRdb, which keeps in-frame sequences with V and J called. Part of the clones is missing from these tables; in studies checked, under half for an unresolved V gene and the rest for unknown reasons. The sample table lists over 95,000 clones, around 43% of them with a count of one. The ten largest make up over 12% of the sample. Source material: PBMCs. Receptors were obtained from a middle-aged woman in good health. Some clones in this sample may be carry-over from other donors' samples.

The V and J genes are TRBV30 and TRBJ1-3; TRBD1 aligns across 8 bases. The CDR3 contains 15 residues. Germline V gene data show CDR1 as GTSNPN and CDR2 as SVGIG (reference sequence). The V gene end was trimmed by 3 bases and the J gene end by 0 bases; junction bases not matched to a gene: 4. This chain's CDR3 is CAWRQGDSSGNTIYF. The CDR3 nucleotides read TGTGCCTGGAGACAGGGGGACAGCTCTGGAAACACCATATATTTT.

This clone was seen ten or more times. CDR3 loop: CASSKGTEDGYTF. The CDR3 nucleotides read TGTGCCAGCAGCAAGGGGACAGAGGATGGCTACACCTTC. V gene TRBV7-9 combines with J gene TRBJ1-2, with 7 bases that match TRBD1. This CDR3 has 13 amino acids. V shed 5 bases and J 6 bases; nucleotides not matched to a gene: 6. Germline V gene sequence: CDR1 SEHNR, CDR2 FQNEAQ (reference sequence).

The V gene is TRBV4-2, the J gene TRBJ1-5, with 7 nucleotides matching TRBD1. There are 15 residues in the CDR3. Germline-derived CDR1 and CDR2 are LGHNA and YNFKEQ. After removal of 4 bases from V and 5 bases from J, the junction contained 8 bases not matched to a gene. As DNA, the CDR3 is TGTGCCAGCAGCCCATCACCAACAGGGGATCAGCCCCAGCATTTT. Translation gives CASSPSPTGDQPQHF.

As concerns this clone: This likely reflects a read error, since a far larger clone is one base away. The rearrangement joins TRBV7-9 to TRBJ1-4; D may be TRBD1 (5 bases). The CDR3 covers 15 residues. The germline gives CDR1 SEHNR, CDR2 FQNEAQ (reference sequence). Deletions cut 8 bases from V and 5 bases from J, with 18 bases between. The CDR3 reads CASVVNGGKNEKLFF. CDR3 DNA: TGTGCCAGCGTAGTTAACGGGGGAAAAAATGAAAAACTGTTTTTT.

The J gene is TRBJ2-6, the V gene TRBV7-9; D is uncertain. CDR1 and CDR2 from the germline V gene are SEHNR and FQNEAQ (reference sequence). The CDR3 is 16 residues long. Trimming left V 5 bases short and J 2 bases short, with 13 bases between. This CDR3 reads CASSQTLGAGANVLTF. The CDR3 coding sequence is TGTGCCAGCAGCCAGACCCTTGGCGCTGGGGCCAACGTCCTGACTTTC.

This sequence joins TRBV6-5 and TRBJ2-5; 14 bases are a match to TRBD2. This CDR3 region has 15 residues. The V gene end was trimmed by 4 bases and the J gene end by 3 bases; junction bases not matched to a gene: 1. CDR1 and CDR2 from the germline V gene are MNHEY and SVGAGI. The CDR3 DNA reads as TGTGCCAGCAGTTTGGGACTAGCGGGAGAAGAGACCCAGTACTTC. Its protein product is CASSLGLAGEETQYF.

Concerning this clone: A read error may explain this, as a much larger clone is one base away. The chain combines TRBV19 with TRBJ1-5, with TRBD1 identical over 8 bases. With 6 bases clipped from V and 6 bases from J, the junction kept 7 bases outside the gene matches. The CDR3 runs to 14 residues. Per germline, CDR1 LNHDA and CDR2 SQIVND (reference sequence). The CDR3 reads CASRAGGGSQPQHF. In DNA form, the CDR3 reads TGTGCCAGTAGGGCAGGGGGCGGCAGTCAGCCCCAGCATTTT.

In the case of this clone: This could be a read error, since a much larger clone is one nucleotide away. DNA of the CDR3: TGTGCCGGCAGCTTGGCGAGTAGCGGGCAAGAGACCCAGTACTTC. Its translation is CAGSLASSGQETQYF. The chain has TRBV5-4 and TRBJ2-5; 7 nucleotides agree with TRBD2. Germline V gives CDR1 SGHNT, CDR2 YYREEE (reference sequence). The CDR3 runs 15 residues.

This clone has only a few counts. The V gene is TRBV18, the J gene TRBJ1-2; D is perhaps TRBD1 (5 bases). CDR1 and CDR2 (germline): KGHSH, LQKENI. The CDR3 has 15 residues. The germline V and J ends were trimmed by 6 bases and 7 bases, with 21 bases remaining between them. In nucleotides, the CDR3 is TGTGCCAGCTCCCCAATCCGGGACCCAGACCCTGGCTACACCTTC. This sequence encodes CASSPIRDPDPGYTF.

The rearrangement links TRBV15 to TRBJ1-6, with unresolved D. The V and J ends lost 3 bases and 7 bases respectively, with 7 bases between them. The CDR3 has 13 residues. From germline, CDR1 is LNHNV and CDR2 YYDKDF (reference sequence). CDR3 sequence (DNA): TGTGCCACCAGCAGCGGGGAAAATTCACCCCTCCACTTT. Translated, it gives CATSSGENSPLHF. Complete variable domain (other parts from reference TRBV15 and TRBJ1-6): DAMVIQNPRYQVTQFGKPVTLSCSQTLNHNVMYWYQQKSSQAPKLLFHYYDKDFNNEADTPDNFQSRRPNTSFCFLDIRSPGLGDTAMYLCATSSGENSPLHFGNGTRLTVT.

The sample holds many counts of this clone. Other DNA sequences in the sample encode the same CDR3. V is TRBV28 and J is TRBJ2-7; possibly TRBD1 for D (6 bases). CDR1 and CDR2 (germline): MDHEN, SYDVKM. This CDR3 comprises 15 residues. V was cut by 3 bases and J by 2 bases, with 14 bases left in between. DNA of the CDR3: TGTGCCAGCAGTTTTGAGGGCAGGGACACCTACGAGCAGTACTTC. It yields the protein CASSFEGRDTYEQYF.

A note on this clone: A far larger clone is one base from this, pointing to a likely read error. The CDR3 carries no conserved terminal phenylalanine or tryptophan, so it likely arises from a read error. V gene TRBV29-1 combines with J gene TRBJ1-1; D gene uncertain. V dropped 6 bases and J dropped 6 bases, with 14 bases sitting between them. The CDR3 loop spans 12 amino acids. The germline V gene has CDR1 SQVTM and CDR2 ANQGSEA. CDR3 bases: TGCAGCGTCCTAGGGAGTTTCGCTGAAGCTTTCCTT. Amino acids: CSVLGSFAEAFL.

This clone was observed at least ten times. This chain links TRBV5-4 with TRBJ2-7; possibly TRBD1 for D (6 bases). The CDR3 is 13 residues long. Trimming removed 0 bases at V and 6 bases at J, with 10 bases between. Germline-derived CDR1 and CDR2 are SGHNT and YYREEE (reference sequence). CDR3 amino acids: CASSLARGSEQYF. The CDR3 DNA sequence: TGTGCCAGCAGCTTGGCCAGGGGTTCCGAGCAGTACTTC.

This clone has more than one count but fewer than ten. The rearrangement joins TRBV7-9 to TRBJ2-6; D gene ambiguous. The germline gives CDR1 SEHNR, CDR2 FQNEAQ (reference sequence). Trimming took off 4 bases at V and 0 bases at J, with 7 bases between the two ends. This CDR3 is 15 amino acids long. In nucleotides, the CDR3 is TGTGCCAGCAGCTGGGCCGACTCTGGGGCCAACGTCCTGACTTTC. Protein: CASSWADSGANVLTF.

The rearrangement joins TRBV10-1 to TRBJ2-5; TRBD1 aligns across 8 bases. The DNA end favors TRBJ2-7, so the J call may be wrong. This CDR3 spans 12 amino acids. Germline V gene lookup returns CDR1 WNHNN and CDR2 SYGVQD (reference sequence). The CDR3 reads CASGTGTYEQYF. In DNA form, the CDR3 reads TGCGCCAGCGGGACAGGAACCTACGAGCAGTACTTC.

The V call is TRBV6-1, the J call TRBJ1-1; 7 bases map to TRBD1. The V gene's germline CDR1 is MNHNS and CDR2 SASEGT. There are 13 residues in the CDR3. J lost 5 bases, V lost 3 bases, and 3 bases had no gene match. CDR3 amino acids: CASSEWGQTEAFF. The CDR3 DNA is TGTGCCAGCAGTGAGTGGGGACAGACTGAAGCTTTCTTT.

The gene calls are TRBV18 and TRBJ2-7; D perhaps matches TRBD1 (5 bases). V was shortened by 2 bases and J by 2 bases, with 13 bases between the two germline ends. Per the germline V gene, CDR1 is KGHSH and CDR2 is LQKENI. The CDR3 totals 15 residues. Here the CDR3 reads CASSPGQGPTYEQYF. CDR3 in DNA: TGTGCCAGCTCACCAGGGCAGGGCCCCACCTACGAGCAGTACTTC. Looking up the rest from reference TRBV18 and TRBJ2-7 gives the full variable domain: NAGVMQNPRHLVRRRGQEARLRCSPMKGHSHVYWYRQLPEEGLKFMVYLQKENIIDESGMPKERFSAEFPKEGPSILRIQQVVRGDSAAYFCASSPGQGPTYEQYFGPGTRLTVT.

The rearrangement links TRBV19 to TRBJ2-1; 9 bases agree with TRBD2. The CDR3 totals 14 residues. The V gene's germline CDR1 is LNHDA and CDR2 SQIVND (reference sequence). J gave up 8 bases and V 4 bases, and 6 bases lay outside the gene matches. The CDR3: CASSTSGESYEQFF. CDR3 DNA sequence: TGTGCCAGTAGTACTAGCGGGGAGAGTTATGAGCAGTTCTTC.

The CDR3 loop reads CATSREPSGHYEQYF. CDR3 DNA: TGTGCCACCAGCAGGGAACCTAGCGGGCACTACGAGCAGTACTTC. The chain couples TRBV15 to TRBJ2-7; 8 nucleotides match TRBD2. V dropped 3 bases and J dropped 3; count of bases not matched to a gene: 7. CDR1 LNHNV and CDR2 YYDKDF come from the germline V gene (reference sequence). The CDR3 extends over 15 amino acids.

A few counts support this clone. The rearrangement joins TRBV29-1 to TRBJ1-1; D uncertain. V lost 4 bases to trimming and J lost 2 bases, with 11 bases between them. Per germline, CDR1 SQVTM and CDR2 ANQGSEA. The CDR3 has 13 amino acids. The CDR3 nucleotides read TGCAGCGTTGCGTACGGTCAAAACACTGAAGCTTTCTTT. This codes for CSVAYGQNTEAFF. Supplemented by reference TRBV29-1 and TRBJ1-1, the full variable domain reads SAVISQKPSRDICQRGTSLTIQCQVDSQVTMMFWYRQQPGQSLTLIATANQGSEATYESGFVIDKFPISRPNLTFSTLTVSNMSPEDSSIYLCSVAYGQNTEAFFGQGTRLTVV.

The CDR3 here is CASSLAGELFF. Written as DNA, the CDR3 is TGCGCCAGCAGCTTAGCCGGGGAGCTGTTTTTT. The gene calls are TRBV5-1 and TRBJ2-2; no definite D call. V was shortened by 2 bases and J by 6 bases, with 2 bases between the two germline ends. CDR1 and CDR2 from the germline V gene are SGHRS and YFSETQ. This CDR3 has 11 amino acids. Variable domain in full (rest from reference TRBV5-1 and TRBJ2-2): KAGVTQTPRYLIKTRGQQVTLSCSPISGHRSVSWYQQTPGQGLQFLFEYFSETQRNKGNFPGRFSGRQFSNSRSEMNVSTLELGDSALYLCASSLAGELFFGEGSRLTVL.

The CDR3 reads CASSLFGSPHEQYF. Here the CDR3 DNA reads TGTGCCAGCAGCTTGTTCGGGAGTCCCCACGAGCAGTACTTC. The gene calls are TRBV5-4 and TRBJ2-7; possible D gene TRBD2, 6 bases. V lost 1 base and J 5 bases, leaving 13 bases between the germline ends. CDR3 size: 14 residues. Looked up from germline, CDR1 is SGHNT and CDR2 is YYREEE (reference sequence).

The sample holds one count of this clone. This chain joins TRBV28 and TRBJ1-4; D is perhaps TRBD1 (6 bases). V was trimmed by 11 bases and J by 8 bases, leaving 18 bases between them. CDR1 and CDR2 (germline): MDHEN, SYDVKM. The CDR3 is made up of 13 amino acids. CDR3 loop: CASHRAEGEKLFF. The DNA of the CDR3 is TGTGCCTCTCACAGGGCAGAGGGGGAAAAACTGTTTTTT.

The CDR3 nucleotides are TGCAGCGTTGGGGCCACGGGGACCAACACCGGGGAGCTGTTTTTT. It translates to CSVGATGTNTGELFF. V and J are TRBV29-1 and TRBJ2-2; D possibly matches TRBD1 or TRBD2 (5 bases each). Germline lookup yields CDR1 SQVTM and CDR2 ANQGSEA. Trimming removed 4 bases from V and 2 bases from J, with 14 bases in between. The CDR3 is 15 amino acids.

V and J are TRBV11-2 and TRBJ2-1, with TRBD2 as a possible D gene (6 bases). CDR3 length equals 14 residues. V was clipped by 4 bases and J by 4 bases, with 11 bases between them. The germline CDR1 and CDR2 sequences are SGHAT and FQNNGV. The CDR3 nucleotides read TGTGCCAGCAGCTACGGGGGAGATTACAATGAGCAGTTCTTC. Its translation is CASSYGGDYNEQFF.

J is TRBJ2-7 and V is TRBV29-1, with D possibly being TRBD1 (5 bases). The V end was cut by 7 bases, the J end by 6 bases, with 19 bases between. Per the germline V gene, CDR1 is SQVTM and CDR2 is ANQGSEA. The CDR3 covers 13 residues. Written as DNA, the CDR3 is TGCAGCGCGGTCGGGCAGGGCCCAGGCGAGCAGTACTTC. It yields the protein CSAVGQGPGEQYF.

This clone was detected ten times or more. This chain joins TRBV5-1 and TRBJ1-6; the D gene is possibly TRBD1 (6 bases). This CDR3 is 16 amino acids long. V lost 3 bases to trimming and J lost 8 bases, with 18 bases between them. Germline lookup yields CDR1 SGHRS and CDR2 YFSETQ. CDR3 amino acids: CASSSPHGQWDSPLHF. Here the CDR3 DNA reads TGCGCCAGCAGCTCACCACATGGACAGTGGGATTCACCCCTCCACTTT.

By share of the sample, this clone is medium-sized. This chain uses TRBV7-9 with TRBJ1-1; D gene uncertain. The CDR3 runs 13 residues. Germline CDR1 SEHNR, CDR2 FQNEAQ (reference sequence). Trimming stripped 1 base from V and 0 bases from J, with 3 bases between. The CDR3: CASSLDMNTEAFF. CDR3 sequence (DNA): TGTGCCAGCAGCTTAGACATGAACACTGAAGCTTTCTTT. Variable domain in full (rest from reference TRBV7-9 and TRBJ1-1): DTGVSQNPRHKITKRGQNVTFRCDPISEHNRLYWYRQTLGQGPEFLTYFQNEAQLEKSRLLSDRFSAERPKGSFSTLEIQRTEQGDSAMYLCASSLDMNTEAFFGQGTRLTVV.

V usage is TRBV28 and J usage is TRBJ2-7; TRBD2 matches at 14 bases. Per germline, CDR1 MDHEN and CDR2 SYDVKM. The CDR3 is 19 amino acids. V was clipped by 4 bases and J by 5 bases; unmatched bases: 16. Here the CDR3 DNA reads TGTGCCAGCAGTTCCACCTCCGGGACTAGCGGGAGTGATCTTCACGAGCAGTACTTC. Its protein product is CASSSTSGTSGSDLHEQYF.

This clone came up a few times. The chain combines TRBV27 with TRBJ1-4; TRBD1 agrees at 8 bases. The V gene's germline CDR1 is MNHEY and CDR2 SMNVEV (reference sequence). The J segment lost 0 bases and the V segment lost 6 bases, leaving 9 bases of the junction unmatched. This CDR3 spans 17 amino acids. The CDR3 sequence is CASRIRDRRSTNEKLFF. In DNA form, the CDR3 reads TGTGCCAGCAGGATCCGGGACAGGAGATCAACTAATGAAAAACTGTTTTTT.

Of note for this clone: Germline and junction disagree at one end, which may indicate a read error. The chain recombines TRBV18 with TRBJ2-5; 8 nucleotides align to TRBD2. The CDR3 is 13 residues long. The germline gives CDR1 KGHSH, CDR2 LQKENI. CDR3 protein: CASSPGTREAQYF. The CDR3 DNA is TGTGCCAGCTCACCAGGGACTAGAGAGGCCCAGTACTTC.